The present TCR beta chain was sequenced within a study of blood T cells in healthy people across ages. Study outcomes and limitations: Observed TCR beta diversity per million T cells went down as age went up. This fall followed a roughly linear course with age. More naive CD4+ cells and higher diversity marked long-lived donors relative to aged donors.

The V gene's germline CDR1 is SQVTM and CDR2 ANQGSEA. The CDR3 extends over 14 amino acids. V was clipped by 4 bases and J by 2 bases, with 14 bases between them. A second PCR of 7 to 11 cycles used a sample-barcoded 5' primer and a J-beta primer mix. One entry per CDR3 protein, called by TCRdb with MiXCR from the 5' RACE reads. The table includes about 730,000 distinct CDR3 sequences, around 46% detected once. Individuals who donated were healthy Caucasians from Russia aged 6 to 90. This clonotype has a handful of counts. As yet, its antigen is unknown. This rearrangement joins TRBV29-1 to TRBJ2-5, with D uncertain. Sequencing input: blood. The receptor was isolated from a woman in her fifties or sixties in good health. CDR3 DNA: TGCAGCGTTGCTTTCGTCGAGAGTCAAGAGACCCAGTACTTC. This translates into CSVAFVESQETQYF.